This TCR beta chain was recovered during a study of cytomegalovirus exposure and HLA in healthy donors. Looking at the study overall: Among the 398 donors who were genotyped, about 80% fell in the genetic ancestry cluster that is associated with self-reported Caucasian donors. Study outcomes and limitations: The only immune exposure information that was available was CMV serostatus.

CDR3 length: 16 amino acids. The germline gives CDR1 SGHDN, CDR2 FVKESK. V lost 1 base to trimming and J lost 0 bases, with 9 bases between them. Turning to this clone: Its antigen remains unidentified.

PCR primers comprised 60 Vbeta and 13 Jbeta primers. Authors' data handling: Approximately 11 million shared chains were among about 80 million unique TCR beta chains counted in a later analysis. The repertoire was sequenced with immunoSEQ multiplex PCR; TCRdb's copy has only in-frame clones and lacks some. The D gene and trimming were derived from the DNA, and the V and J assignments and clone size from that table. The table shows roughly 110,000 clones, with around 80% occurring only once. Sequencing was performed on PBMCs. The rearrangement uses TRBV14 and TRBJ1-4; D is undetermined. This receptor was obtained from a man aged 60 to 69 in good health and CMV-seronegative. CDR3 amino acids: CASSQGRGATNEKLFF. CDR3 DNA sequence: TGTGCCAGCAGCCAAGGGCGAGGTGCAACTAATGAAAAACTGTTTTTT. The whole variable domain, remainder taken from reference TRBV14 and TRBJ1-4, is EAGVTQFPSHSVIEKGQTVTLRCDPISGHDNLYWYRRVMGKEIKFLLHFVKESKQDESGMPNNRFLAERTGGTYSTLKVQPAELEDSGVYFCASSQGRGATNEKLFFGSGTQLSVL.